Described below is a single T cell receptor (beta chain) sequence and its context. Authors' processing steps: Nucleated cell counts were estimated from reference gene primer amplification. The repertoire was sequenced with immunoSEQ multiplex PCR; TCRdb's copy has only in-frame clones and lacks some. The V and J calls and the clone size are those of that table, but D and trimming were determined from the DNA. The table includes 55,000 to 70,000 clones, 87% detected once. The V end was cut by 1 base, the J end by 13 bases, with 8 bases between. Per the germline V gene, CDR1 is GTSNPN and CDR2 is SVGIG (reference sequence). The CDR3 spans 11 residues. The sample comes from a study of blood T cell repertoires in COVID-19.

What was sequenced was peripheral blood. This TCR was sampled from a woman aged 18-35 years with acute or convalescent COVID-19. J is TRBJ1-6 and V is TRBV30; D remains unclear. The chain's CDR3 is CAWSAPGPLHF. As DNA, the CDR3 is TGTGCCTGGAGTGCCCCGGGTCCCCTCCACTTT.